This T cell receptor beta chain originates from a study of blood T cell repertoires in COVID-19. As for the study in general: Samples taken during acute and convalescent COVID-19 were collected in the United States, Italy and Spain. Nucleic acid was either cDNA or gDNA, and it came from T cells, B-cell-depleted T cells, or PBMCs.

As originally analysed: By means of reference gene primer amplification, nucleated cell counts were estimated. TCRdb keeps only in-frame clones here, not all; method: immunoSEQ multiplex PCR. V, J and clone size are taken as reported in that table, and D and trimming were inferred from the DNA itself. The table lists fewer than 75,000 clones, over 80% of them singletons. With 2 bases removed from V and 6 bases from J, the gap between germline ends came to 15 bases. Germline CDR1 is LGHNA and CDR2 is YNFKEQ. CDR3 size: 15 residues. The clonotype comes from a man between 45 and 60 years old with active COVID-19. This sequence joins TRBV4-2 and TRBJ2-3; D call uncertain. The material sequenced was peripheral blood. For the CDR3, the DNA is TGTGCCAGCAGCCAACCAGCCGACAATGGCGATACGCAGTATTTT. This translates into CASSQPADNGDTQYF.